A single sample gave rise to the 7 T cell receptor beta chains below, sequenced in a study of T cell responses to AZD1222 COVID-19 vaccine. Profiled with immunoSEQ multiplex PCR; TCRdb holds only in-frame clones, not every one. The profile shows some 150,000 clones, approximately 85% of them singletons. The sample in question was peripheral blood, obtained 28 days after the second dose of the MenACWY control vaccine. Every receptor here comes from an adult who received the MenACWY meningococcal vaccine as a control.

The chain joins TRBV5-4 to TRBJ1-1; 11 nucleotides agree with TRBD1. Germline V CDR1 and CDR2: SGHNT, YYREEE (reference sequence). The V gene end was trimmed by 3 bases and the J gene end by 3 bases; junction bases not matched to a gene: 1. The CDR3 sequence is 14 residues long. CDR3 amino acids: CASSWGQGDTEAFF. The CDR3 DNA is TGTGCCAGCAGCTGGGGACAGGGGGACACTGAAGCTTTCTTT.

This clone was detected once. V usage is TRBV18 and J usage is TRBJ1-1, with 7 positions matching TRBD1. V lost 3 bases, J lost 1 base, and 2 bases stayed unmatched. There are 14 residues in the CDR3. CDR1 KGHSH and CDR2 LQKENI come from the germline V gene. As DNA, the CDR3 is TGTGCCAGCTCACCCGGACAGGAGAACACTGAAGCTTTCTTT. It is translated as CASSPGQENTEAFF.

This clone has only one observation. The chain uses TRBV15 and TRBJ1-6; 7 bases match TRBD1. V was clipped by 4 bases and J by 10 bases; unmatched bases: 4. The CDR3 loop spans 13 amino acids. CDR1 and CDR2 from the germline V gene are LNHNV and YYDKDF (reference sequence). CDR3 nucleotide sequence: TGTGCCACCAGCATCGACAGGGTCTCACCCCTCCACTTT. Translated, it gives CATSIDRVSPLHF.

This sequence joins TRBV6-5 and TRBJ2-5; D is uncertain. The CDR3 covers 13 residues. Trimming pared 8 bases from V and 1 base from J, leaving 11 bases between. Germline CDR1 reads MNHEY; CDR2 reads SVGAGI. The CDR3 nucleotides read TGTGCCAGCGGGGTCTGGGGCCAAGAGACCCAGTACTTC. Translating gives CASGVWGQETQYF.

The rearrangement links TRBV5-5 to TRBJ2-3; unclear D gene. V gave up 2 bases and J gave up 0 bases, with 16 bases separating them. In germline, CDR1 is SGHKS, CDR2 YYEKEE (reference sequence). This CDR3 region has 17 residues. This CDR3 is CASSFLFLPGSTDTQYF. CDR3 DNA sequence: TGTGCCAGCAGCTTCCTATTCCTCCCTGGGAGCACAGATACGCAGTATTTT.

The chain joins TRBV19 to TRBJ1-1; D might be TRBD1 (5 bases). The germline gives CDR1 LNHDA, CDR2 SQIVND (reference sequence). The CDR3 covers 14 residues. V shed 7 bases and J shed 7 bases, with 19 bases lying between them. CDR3 region: CASIRGYSGDEAFF. As DNA, the CDR3 is TGTGCCAGTATCCGCGGCTACTCGGGGGATGAAGCTTTCTTT.

J is TRBJ2-7 and V is TRBV14, with D hard to call. Deletions cut 2 bases from V and 5 bases from J, with 10 bases between. This CDR3 is built from 13 residues. CDR1 and CDR2 (germline): SGHDN, FVKESK. The CDR3 coding sequence is TGTGCCAGCAGCCAAATAAATGAGGACGAGCAGTACTTC. Translation gives CASSQINEDEQYF.